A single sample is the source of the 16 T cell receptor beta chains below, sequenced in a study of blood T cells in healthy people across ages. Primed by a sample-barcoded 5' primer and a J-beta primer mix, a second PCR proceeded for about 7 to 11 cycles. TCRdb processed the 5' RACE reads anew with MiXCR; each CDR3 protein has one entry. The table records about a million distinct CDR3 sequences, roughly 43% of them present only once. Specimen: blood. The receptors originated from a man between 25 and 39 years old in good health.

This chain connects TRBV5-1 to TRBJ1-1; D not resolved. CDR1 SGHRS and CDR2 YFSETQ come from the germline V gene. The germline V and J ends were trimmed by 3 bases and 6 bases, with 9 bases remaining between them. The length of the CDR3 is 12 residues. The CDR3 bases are TGCGCCAGCAGCTCCCCACCGGCTGAAGCTTTCTTT. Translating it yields CASSSPPAEAFF.

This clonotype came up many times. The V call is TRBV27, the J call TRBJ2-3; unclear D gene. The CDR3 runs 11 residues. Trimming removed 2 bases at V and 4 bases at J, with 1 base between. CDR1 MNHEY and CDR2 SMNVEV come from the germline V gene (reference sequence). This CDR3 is CASSLPDTQYF. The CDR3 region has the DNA TGTGCCAGCAGTTTACCAGATACGCAGTATTTT.

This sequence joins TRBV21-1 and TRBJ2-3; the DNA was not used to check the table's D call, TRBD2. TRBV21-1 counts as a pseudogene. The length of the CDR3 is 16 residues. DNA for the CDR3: TGTGCCAGCAGCAACAAACTAGCGGGGAGCACAGATACGCAGTATTTT. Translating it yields CASSNKLAGSTDTQYF.

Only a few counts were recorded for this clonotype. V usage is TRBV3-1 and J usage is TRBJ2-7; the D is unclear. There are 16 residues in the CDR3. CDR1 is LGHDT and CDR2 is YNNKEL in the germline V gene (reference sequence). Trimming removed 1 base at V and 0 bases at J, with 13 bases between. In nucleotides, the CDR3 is TGTGCCAGCAGCCAAGGAGTCAACAGAATCTCCTACGAGCAGTACTTC. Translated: CASSQGVNRISYEQYF.

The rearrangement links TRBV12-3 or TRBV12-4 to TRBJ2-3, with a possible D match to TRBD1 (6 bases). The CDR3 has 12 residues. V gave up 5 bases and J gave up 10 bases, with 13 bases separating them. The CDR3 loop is CASSPSQGAQYF. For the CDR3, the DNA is TGTGCCAGCAGTCCCTCACAGGGAGCGCAGTATTTT.

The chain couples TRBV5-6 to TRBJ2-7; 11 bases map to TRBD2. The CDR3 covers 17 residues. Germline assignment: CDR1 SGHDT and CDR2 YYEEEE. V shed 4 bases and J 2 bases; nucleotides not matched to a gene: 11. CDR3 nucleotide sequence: TGTGCCAGCAGCGACTTCTATAGCGGGGGGGGAGCCTACGAGCAGTACTTC. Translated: CASSDFYSGGGAYEQYF.

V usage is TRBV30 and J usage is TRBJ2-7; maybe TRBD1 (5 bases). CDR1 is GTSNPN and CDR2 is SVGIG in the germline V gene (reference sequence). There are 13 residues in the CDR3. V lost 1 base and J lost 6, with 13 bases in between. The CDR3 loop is CAWSAPGRGEQYF. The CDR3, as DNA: TGTGCCTGGAGTGCCCCAGGGCGAGGCGAGCAGTACTTC.

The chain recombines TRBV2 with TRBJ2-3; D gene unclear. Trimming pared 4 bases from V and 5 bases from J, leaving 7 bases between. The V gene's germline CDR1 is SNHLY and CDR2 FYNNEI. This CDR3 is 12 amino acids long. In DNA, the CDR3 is TGTGCCAGCAGTGTTCCAATAGATACGCAGTATTTT. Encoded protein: CASSVPIDTQYF. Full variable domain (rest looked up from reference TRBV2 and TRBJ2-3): EPEVTQTPSHQVTQMGQEVILRCVPISNHLYFYWYRQILGQKVEFLVSFYNNEISEKSEIFDDQFSVERPDGSNFTLKIRSTKLEDSAMYFCASSVPIDTQYFGPGTRLTVL.

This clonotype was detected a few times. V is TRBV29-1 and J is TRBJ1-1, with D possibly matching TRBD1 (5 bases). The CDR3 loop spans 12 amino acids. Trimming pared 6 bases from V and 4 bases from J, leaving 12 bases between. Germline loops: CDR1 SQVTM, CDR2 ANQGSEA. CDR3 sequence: CSVLSGATEAFF. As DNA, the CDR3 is TGCAGCGTCTTAAGCGGGGCCACTGAAGCTTTCTTT.

CDR3 in amino acids: CSAFPARGANVLTF. The CDR3 bases are TGCAGCGCCTTTCCAGCTCGTGGGGCCAACGTCCTGACTTTC. The chain has TRBV20-1 and TRBJ2-6; D is undetermined. This CDR3 comprises 14 residues. Germline V gene lookup returns CDR1 DFQATT and CDR2 SNEGSKA (reference sequence).

As DNA, the CDR3 is TGCGCCAGCAGCTTATTGGGGGCTCCCAATGAGCAGTTCTTC. Translating gives CASSLLGAPNEQFF. The chain combines TRBV5-1 with TRBJ2-1, with D possibly TRBD1 on 6 matching bases. Trimming removed 2 bases from V and 6 bases from J, with 12 bases in between. The CDR3 contains 14 residues. In germline, CDR1 is SGHRS, CDR2 YFSETQ.

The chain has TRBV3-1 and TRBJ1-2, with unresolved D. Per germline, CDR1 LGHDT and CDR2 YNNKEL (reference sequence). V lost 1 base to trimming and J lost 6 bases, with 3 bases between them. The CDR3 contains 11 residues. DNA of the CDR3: TGTGCCAGCAGCCAAGTACATGGCTACACCTTC. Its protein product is CASSQVHGYTF.

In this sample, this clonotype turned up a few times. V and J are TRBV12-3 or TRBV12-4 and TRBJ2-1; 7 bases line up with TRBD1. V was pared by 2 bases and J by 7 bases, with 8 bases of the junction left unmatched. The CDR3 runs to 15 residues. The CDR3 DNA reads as TGTGCCAGCAGTTTAATCCCGACAGGGCGGAATGAGCAGTTCTTC. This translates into CASSLIPTGRNEQFF.

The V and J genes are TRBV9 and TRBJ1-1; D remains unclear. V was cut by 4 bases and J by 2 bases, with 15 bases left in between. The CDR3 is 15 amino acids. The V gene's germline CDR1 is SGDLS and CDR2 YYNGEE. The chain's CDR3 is CASSSREGSNTEAFF. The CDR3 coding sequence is TGTGCCAGCAGCTCTAGGGAAGGGTCTAACACTGAAGCTTTCTTT.

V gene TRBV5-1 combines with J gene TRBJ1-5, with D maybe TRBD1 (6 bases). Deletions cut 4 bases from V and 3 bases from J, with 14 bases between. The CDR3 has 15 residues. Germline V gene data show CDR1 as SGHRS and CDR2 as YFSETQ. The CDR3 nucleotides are TGCGCCAGCAGCCCTGGCGGGGGCGTCAATCAGCCCCAGCATTTT. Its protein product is CASSPGGGVNQPQHF.

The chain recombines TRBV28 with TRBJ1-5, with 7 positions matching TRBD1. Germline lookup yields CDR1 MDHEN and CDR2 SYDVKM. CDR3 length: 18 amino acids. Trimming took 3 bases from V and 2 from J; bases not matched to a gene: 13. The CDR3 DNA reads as TGTGCCAGCAGTTTTCCCCAGACAGGGCTCAGGGGCAATCAGCCCCAGCATTTT. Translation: CASSFPQTGLRGNQPQHF.